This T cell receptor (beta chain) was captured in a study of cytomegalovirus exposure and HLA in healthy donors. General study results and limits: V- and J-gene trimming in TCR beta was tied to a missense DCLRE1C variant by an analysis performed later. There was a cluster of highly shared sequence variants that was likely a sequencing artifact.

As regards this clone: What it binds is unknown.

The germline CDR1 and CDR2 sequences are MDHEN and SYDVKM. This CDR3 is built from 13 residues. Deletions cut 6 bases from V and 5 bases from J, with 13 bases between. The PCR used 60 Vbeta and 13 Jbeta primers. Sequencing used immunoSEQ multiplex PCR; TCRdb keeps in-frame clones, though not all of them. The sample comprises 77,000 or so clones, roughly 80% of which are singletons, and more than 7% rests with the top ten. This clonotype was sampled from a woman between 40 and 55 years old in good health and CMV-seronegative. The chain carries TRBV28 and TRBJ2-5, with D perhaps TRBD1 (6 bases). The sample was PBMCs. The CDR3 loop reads CASSLQGIETQYF. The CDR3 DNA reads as TGTGCCAGCAGCCTACAGGGTATCGAGACCCAGTACTTC.